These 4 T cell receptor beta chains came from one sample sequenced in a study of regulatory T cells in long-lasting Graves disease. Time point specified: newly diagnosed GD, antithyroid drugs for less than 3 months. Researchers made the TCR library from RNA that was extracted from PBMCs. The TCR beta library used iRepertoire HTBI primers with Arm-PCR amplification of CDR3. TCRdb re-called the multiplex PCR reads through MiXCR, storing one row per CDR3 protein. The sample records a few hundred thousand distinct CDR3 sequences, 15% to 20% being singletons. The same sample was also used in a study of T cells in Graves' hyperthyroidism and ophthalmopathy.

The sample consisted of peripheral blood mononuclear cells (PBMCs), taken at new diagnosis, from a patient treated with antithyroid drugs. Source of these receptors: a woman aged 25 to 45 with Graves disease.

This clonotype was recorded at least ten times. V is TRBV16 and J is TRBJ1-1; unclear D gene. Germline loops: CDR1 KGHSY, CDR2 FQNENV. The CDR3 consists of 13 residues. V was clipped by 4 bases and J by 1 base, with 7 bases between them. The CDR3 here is CASSPTANTEAFF. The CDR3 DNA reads TGTGCCAGCAGCCCGACCGCGAACACTGAAGCTTTCTTT.

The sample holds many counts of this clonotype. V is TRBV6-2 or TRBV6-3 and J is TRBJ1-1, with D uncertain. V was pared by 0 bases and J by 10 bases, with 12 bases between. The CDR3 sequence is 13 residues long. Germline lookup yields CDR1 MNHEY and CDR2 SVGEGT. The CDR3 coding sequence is TGTGCCAGCAGTTACTCGATAGGCTCCGGAGCTTTCTTT. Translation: CASSYSIGSGAFF.

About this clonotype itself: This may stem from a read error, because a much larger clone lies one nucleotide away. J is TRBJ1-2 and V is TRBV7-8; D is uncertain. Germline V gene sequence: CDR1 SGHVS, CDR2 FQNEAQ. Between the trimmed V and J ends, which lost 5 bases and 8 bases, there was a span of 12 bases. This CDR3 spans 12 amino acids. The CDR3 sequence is CASSLPGRGYTF. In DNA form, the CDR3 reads TGTGCCAGCAGCCTCCCTGGAAGGGGCTACACCTTC.

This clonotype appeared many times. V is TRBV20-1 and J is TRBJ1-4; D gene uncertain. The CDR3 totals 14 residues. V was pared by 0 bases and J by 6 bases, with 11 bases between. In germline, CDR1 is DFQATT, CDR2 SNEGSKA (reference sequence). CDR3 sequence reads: CSARDWRADEKLFF. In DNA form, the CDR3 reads TGCAGTGCTAGAGATTGGCGGGCGGATGAAAAACTGTTTTTT.